Below are 14 T cell receptor beta chains sequenced from a single sample in a study of graft-versus-host responses after intestinal transplantation (dated by TCRdb to about 2021). The library was obtained by the immunoSEQ multiplex PCR assay. In its TCRdb copy, this immuneACCESS table keeps in-frame sequences only and misses some clones. Where compared with another copy, unresolved V genes explain less than half of these, and the others have no known cause. The sample contains 40,000 to 55,000 clones, about 95% of them found a single time. Of the sample, approximately 0.21% is held by the ten largest clones. Read against the paper, the sample's time point label means: cells obtained before transplantation from donor or recipient. Their recognized antigens are unknown. The starting material was unstimulated CD8+ T cells sorted from spleen or lymph node cells, obtained before transplant. The receptors were gathered from a human donor who was the organ donor for an intestinal transplant.

The V gene is TRBV19, the J gene TRBJ2-7; D gene unclear. Germline-derived CDR1 and CDR2 are LNHDA and SQIVND (reference sequence). Trimming took 5 bases from V and 3 from J, leaving 17 bases between them. The CDR3 loop spans 15 amino acids. The CDR3: CASSFDPDSFYEQYF. In nucleotides, the CDR3 is TGTGCCAGTAGTTTCGACCCCGACTCCTTCTACGAGCAGTACTTC. Full variable domain (outside the CDR3, taken from reference TRBV19 and TRBJ2-7): DGGITQSPKYLFRKEGQNVTLSCEQNLNHDAMYWYRQDPGQGLRLIYYSQIVNDFQKGDIAEGYSVSREKKESFPLTVTSAQKNPTAFYLCASSFDPDSFYEQYFGPGTRLTVT.

The chain uses TRBV4-2 and TRBJ2-2; no reliable D call. V was trimmed by 1 base and J by 2 bases, leaving 5 bases between them. The CDR3 totals 14 residues. Germline V gene data show CDR1 as LGHNA and CDR2 as YNFKEQ. The DNA of the CDR3 is TGTGCCAGCAGCCAAGGCAGTAACACCGGGGAGCTGTTTTTT. Translating it yields CASSQGSNTGELFF.

This rearrangement joins TRBV6-5 to TRBJ2-2, with D tentatively TRBD2 (5 bases). This CDR3 has 14 residues. From germline, CDR1 is MNHEY and CDR2 SVGAGI. V was shortened by 2 bases and J by 5 bases, with 9 bases between the two germline ends. The CDR3 region has the DNA TGTGCCAGCAGTTACAATGAGGGAACCGGGGAGCTGTTTTTT. Residues: CASSYNEGTGELFF.

About this clone itself: Other DNA sequences in the sample encode the same CDR3. This chain connects TRBV27 to TRBJ2-7; no definite D call. Germline values: CDR1 MNHEY, CDR2 SMNVEV (reference sequence). The CDR3 runs 15 residues. Trimming cost V 0 bases and J 4 bases, with 13 bases left between them. CDR3 residues: CASSLSSGPLYEQYF. CDR3 nucleotide sequence: TGTGCCAGCAGTTTATCATCCGGGCCTCTATACGAGCAGTACTTC.

This chain joins TRBV4-2 and TRBJ1-5; tentatively, D is TRBD1 (6 bases). CDR1 LGHNA and CDR2 YNFKEQ come from the germline V gene. V lost 3 bases and J 7 bases, leaving 19 bases between the germline ends. This CDR3 is 16 amino acids long. The CDR3 here is CASSHLSQGGMQPQHF. The CDR3 region has the DNA TGTGCCAGCAGCCACCTATCACAGGGTGGAATGCAGCCCCAGCATTTT.

This rearrangement joins TRBV9 to TRBJ1-1; a possible D gene is TRBD1 (6 bases). The CDR3 extends over 15 amino acids. The V gene's germline CDR1 is SGDLS and CDR2 YYNGEE. Trimming removed 0 bases at V and 4 bases at J, with 13 bases between. The CDR3 nucleotides read TGTGCCAGCAGCGTAGGCGGGGGGGCTGGCACTGAAGCTTTCTTT. Protein: CASSVGGGAGTEAFF.

This sequence joins TRBV6-6 and TRBJ2-7, with D uncertain. The germline V gene has CDR1 MNHNY and CDR2 SVGAGI (reference sequence). This CDR3 contains 14 residues. Trimming took 0 bases from V and 2 from J, leaving 8 bases between them. CDR3 amino acids: CASSYSDSAYEQYF. The CDR3 region has the DNA TGTGCCAGCAGTTACTCCGACTCAGCCTACGAGCAGTACTTC.

This clone was found once. The chain combines TRBV11-2 with TRBJ1-1; 9 nucleotides agree with TRBD1. Germline CDR1 and CDR2: SGHAT and FQNNGV. This CDR3 comprises 14 residues. The ends lost 7 bases at V and 6 bases at J; junction bases unmatched: 9. Written as DNA, the CDR3 is TGTGCCAGCATCTGGGAACAGGGGGCCTCTGAAGCTTTCTTT. Protein: CASIWEQGASEAFF.

This sequence joins TRBV6-1 and TRBJ2-1; TRBD1 is a possible D gene (5 bases). The CDR3 runs 14 residues. Germline CDR1 is MNHNS and CDR2 is SASEGT. V was clipped by 6 bases and J by 0 bases, with 9 bases between them. CDR3 DNA sequence: TGTGCCAGCAGCACAGGCAGCTCCTACAATGAGCAGTTCTTC. Amino acids: CASSTGSSYNEQFF.

The chain has TRBV11-2 and TRBJ2-7, with 7 bases identical to TRBD1. The V and J ends lost 5 bases and 4 bases, in that order; junction bases with no gene match: 14. Germline V gene sequence: CDR1 SGHAT, CDR2 FQNNGV. The CDR3 extends over 16 amino acids. DNA of the CDR3: TGTGCCAGCAGCGTCGGACGACAGGGTATTTTGTACGAGCAGTACTTC. Protein product: CASSVGRQGILYEQYF.

Comments on this clone: Mismatch with germline at one junction end may stem from a read error. The chain joins TRBV6-1 to TRBJ1-1; 7 bases are a match to TRBD1. CDR3 length: 15 amino acids. The germline CDR1 and CDR2 sequences are MNHNS and SASEGT. CDR3 DNA: TGTGCCAGCAGTGAATCAGGGGGATGGAACGCTGAAGCTTTCTTT. Translating gives CASSESGGWNAEAFF.

This clone was recorded only once. In DNA form, the CDR3 reads TGTGCCAGCAGTACGCAGGGGGCTGGAGATACGCAGTATTTT. Its protein product is CASSTQGAGDTQYF. The V gene is TRBV27, the J gene TRBJ2-3; TRBD1 matches 8 bases. The V gene's germline CDR1 is MNHEY and CDR2 SMNVEV (reference sequence). The CDR3 runs to 14 residues. Trimming removed 5 bases from V and 5 bases from J; junction bases left unmatched: 6.

The count of this clone is one. V gene TRBV27 combines with J gene TRBJ1-5, with a tentative D call TRBD1 (6 bases). The CDR3 spans 16 residues. Germline CDR1 is MNHEY and CDR2 is SMNVEV (reference sequence). The V end was cut by 8 bases, the J end by 0 bases, with 17 bases between. The chain's CDR3 is CASPIRTEYSNQPQHF. DNA for the CDR3: TGTGCCAGCCCAATCCGGACAGAATATAGCAATCAGCCCCAGCATTTT.

The chain joins TRBV9 to TRBJ1-5; D gene ambiguous. V dropped 0 bases and J dropped 5 bases, with 6 bases sitting between them. CDR1 and CDR2 from the germline V gene are SGDLS and YYNGEE. The CDR3 is 13 amino acids. Written as DNA, the CDR3 is TGTGCCAGCAGCGTAGGGGCGGATCAGCCCCAGCATTTT. This encodes CASSVGADQPQHF.